The source of this TCR beta chain is a study of cytomegalovirus exposure and HLA in healthy donors. This clone was found a few times. As yet, its antigen is unknown. Findings of the study overall: Among TCR beta chains, those listed as cytomegalovirus-associated numbered fewer than 200. When a later analysis was performed, an Asian-associated ancestry cluster reportedly had fewer N-insertions than the approximately 700-donor mean.

V lost 0 bases and J lost 7; bases outside the gene matches: 5. Germline values: CDR1 SGHRS, CDR2 YFSETQ. This CDR3 has 15 amino acids. The PCR made use of 60 Vbeta and 13 Jbeta primers. Profiling relied on immunoSEQ multiplex PCR, and the TCRdb table lists in-frame clones only, not all of them. Of some 150,000 clones listed, approximately 77% are singletons. The gene calls are TRBV5-1 and TRBJ1-4; 8 bases map to TRBD1. The TCR originated in a young man in good health and CMV-seropositive. The sample comprised PBMCs. The CDR3 loop is CASSLEGQASEKLFF. The CDR3 coding sequence is TGCGCCAGCAGCTTGGAGGGACAGGCCAGTGAAAAACTGTTTTTT.